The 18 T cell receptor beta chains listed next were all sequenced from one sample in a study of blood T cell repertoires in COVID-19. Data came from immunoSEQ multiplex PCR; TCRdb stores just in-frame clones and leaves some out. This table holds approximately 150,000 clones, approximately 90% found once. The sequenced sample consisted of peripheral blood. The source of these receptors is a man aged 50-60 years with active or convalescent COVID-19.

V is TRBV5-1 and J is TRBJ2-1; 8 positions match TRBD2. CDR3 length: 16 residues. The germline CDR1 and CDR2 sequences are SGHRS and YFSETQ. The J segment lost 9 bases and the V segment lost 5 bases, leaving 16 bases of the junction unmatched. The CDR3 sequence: CASSSSGGPVVPEQFF. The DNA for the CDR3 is TGCGCCAGCAGTTCCTCGGGGGGGCCGGTCGTGCCTGAGCAGTTCTTC.

In DNA, the CDR3 is TGTGCCAGCTCACCCGCCCGTAGATCAACCTACGAGCAGTACTTC. Amino acid sequence: CASSPARRSTYEQYF. The gene calls are TRBV18 and TRBJ2-7; no firm D call. Germline CDR1 and CDR2: KGHSH and LQKENI. Trimming took off 3 bases at V and 2 bases at J, with 14 bases between the two ends. CDR3 size: 15 residues.

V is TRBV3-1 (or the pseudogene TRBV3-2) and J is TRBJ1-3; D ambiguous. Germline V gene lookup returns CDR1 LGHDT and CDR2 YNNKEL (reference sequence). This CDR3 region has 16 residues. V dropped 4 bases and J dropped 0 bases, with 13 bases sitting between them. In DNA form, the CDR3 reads TGTGCCAGCAGCCTTGCCCTACTGAGCTCTGGAAACACCATATATTTT. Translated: CASSLALLSSGNTIYF.

In nucleotides, the CDR3 is TGTGCCAGCAGCCCGCTGGACAGCCTAAATTCACCCCTCCACTTT. Its translation is CASSPLDSLNSPLHF. The chain couples TRBV6-5 to TRBJ1-6, with D maybe TRBD1 (6 bases). Trimming stripped 6 bases from V and 7 bases from J, with 16 bases between. The CDR3 extends over 15 amino acids. CDR1 is MNHEY, CDR2 SVGAGI, per germline.

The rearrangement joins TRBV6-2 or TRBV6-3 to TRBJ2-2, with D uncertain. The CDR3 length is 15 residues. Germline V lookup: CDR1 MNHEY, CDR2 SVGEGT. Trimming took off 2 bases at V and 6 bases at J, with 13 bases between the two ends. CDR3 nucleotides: TGTGCCAGCAGTTACGGCCTCAGGTCTGCCGGGGAGCTGTTTTTT. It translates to CASSYGLRSAGELFF.

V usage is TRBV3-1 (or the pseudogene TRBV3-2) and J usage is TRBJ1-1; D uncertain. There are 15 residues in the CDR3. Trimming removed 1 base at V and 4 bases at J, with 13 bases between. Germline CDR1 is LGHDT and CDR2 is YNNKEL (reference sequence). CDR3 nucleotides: TGTGCCAGCAGCCAAGTACATCTGGGAGGCACTGAAGCTTTCTTT. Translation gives CASSQVHLGGTEAFF.

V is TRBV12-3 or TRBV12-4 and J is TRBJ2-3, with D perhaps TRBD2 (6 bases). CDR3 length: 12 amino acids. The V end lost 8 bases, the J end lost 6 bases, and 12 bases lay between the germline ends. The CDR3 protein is CASGRSTDTQYF. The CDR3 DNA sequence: TGTGCCAGCGGGAGGTCGACGGATACGCAGTATTTT.

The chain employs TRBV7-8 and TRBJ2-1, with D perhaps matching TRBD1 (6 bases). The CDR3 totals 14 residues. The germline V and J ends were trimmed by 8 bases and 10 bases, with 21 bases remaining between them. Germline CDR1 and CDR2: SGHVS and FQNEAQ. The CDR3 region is CASQTMGALAEQFF. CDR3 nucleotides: TGTGCCAGCCAGACTATGGGGGCCCTCGCAGAGCAGTTCTTC.

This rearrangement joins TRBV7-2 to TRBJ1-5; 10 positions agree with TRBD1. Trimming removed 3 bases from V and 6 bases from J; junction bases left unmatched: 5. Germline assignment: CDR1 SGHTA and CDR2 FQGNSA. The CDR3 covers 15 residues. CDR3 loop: CASSLGTGVSQPQHF. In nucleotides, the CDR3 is TGTGCCAGCAGCTTGGGGACAGGGGTTAGTCAGCCCCAGCATTTT.

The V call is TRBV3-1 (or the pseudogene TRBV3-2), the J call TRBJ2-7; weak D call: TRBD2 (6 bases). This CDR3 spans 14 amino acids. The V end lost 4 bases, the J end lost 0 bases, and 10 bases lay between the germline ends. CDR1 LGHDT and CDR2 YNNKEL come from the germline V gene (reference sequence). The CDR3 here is CASSPGTVSYEQYF. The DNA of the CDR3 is TGTGCCAGCAGCCCGGGGACTGTCTCCTACGAGCAGTACTTC.

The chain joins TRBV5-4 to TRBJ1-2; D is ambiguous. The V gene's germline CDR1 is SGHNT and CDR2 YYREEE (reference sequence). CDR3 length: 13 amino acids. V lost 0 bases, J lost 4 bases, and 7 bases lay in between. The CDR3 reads CASSLAATYGYTF. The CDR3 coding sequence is TGTGCCAGCAGCTTGGCAGCGACCTATGGCTACACCTTC.

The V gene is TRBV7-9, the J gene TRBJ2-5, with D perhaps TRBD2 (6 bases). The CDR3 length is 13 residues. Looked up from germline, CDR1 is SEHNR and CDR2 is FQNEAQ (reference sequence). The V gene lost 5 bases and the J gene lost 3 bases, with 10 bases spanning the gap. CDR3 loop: CASSPSSEETQYF. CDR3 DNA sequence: TGTGCCAGCAGCCCCTCTAGCGAAGAGACCCAGTACTTC.

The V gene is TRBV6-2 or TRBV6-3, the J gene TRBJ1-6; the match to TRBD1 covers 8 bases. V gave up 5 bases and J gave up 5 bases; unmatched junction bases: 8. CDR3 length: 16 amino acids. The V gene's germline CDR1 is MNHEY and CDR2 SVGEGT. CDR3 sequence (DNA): TGTGCCAGCAGTATACCCCAGGGGGCTGATAATTCACCCCTCCACTTT. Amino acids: CASSIPQGADNSPLHF.

CDR3 DNA: TGTGCCAGCAGCTACAACAGGGGGCCCCAAGAGACCCAGTACTTC. Translated: CASSYNRGPQETQYF. V and J are TRBV3-1 (or the pseudogene TRBV3-2) and TRBJ2-5; 9 nucleotides match TRBD1. The CDR3 length is 15 residues. The V segment lost 5 bases and the J segment 1 base; nucleotides outside the gene matches: 5. CDR1 is LGHDT and CDR2 is YNNKEL in the germline V gene (reference sequence).

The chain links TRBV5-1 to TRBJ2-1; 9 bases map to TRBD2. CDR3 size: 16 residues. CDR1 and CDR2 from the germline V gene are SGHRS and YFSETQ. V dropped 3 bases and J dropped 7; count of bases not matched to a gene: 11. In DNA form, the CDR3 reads TGCGCCAGCAGCTCTCCCCGACTAGCGGAGGTTAATGAGCAGTTCTTC. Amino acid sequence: CASSSPRLAEVNEQFF.

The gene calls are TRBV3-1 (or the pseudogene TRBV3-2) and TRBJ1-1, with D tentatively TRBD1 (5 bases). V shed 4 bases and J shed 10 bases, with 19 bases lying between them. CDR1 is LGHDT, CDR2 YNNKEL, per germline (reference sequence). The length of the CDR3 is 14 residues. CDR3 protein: CASSRRGSDSVAFF. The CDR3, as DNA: TGTGCCAGCAGCCGTCGGGGGAGTGATAGCGTAGCTTTCTTT.

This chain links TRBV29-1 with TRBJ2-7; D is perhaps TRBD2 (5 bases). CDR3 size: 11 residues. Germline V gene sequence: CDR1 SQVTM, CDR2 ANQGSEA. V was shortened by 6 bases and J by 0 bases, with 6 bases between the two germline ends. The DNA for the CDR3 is TGCAGCGTAGGGAGCTCCTACGAGCAGTACTTC. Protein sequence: CSVGSSYEQYF.

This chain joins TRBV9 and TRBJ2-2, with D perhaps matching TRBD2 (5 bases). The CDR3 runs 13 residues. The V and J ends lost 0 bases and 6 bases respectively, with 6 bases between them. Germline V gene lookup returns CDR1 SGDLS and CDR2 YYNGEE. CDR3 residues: CASSVGGSGELFF. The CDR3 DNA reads TGTGCCAGCAGCGTAGGAGGGTCCGGGGAGCTGTTTTTT.